The rows below give T cell receptor beta chains drawn from one sample of a study of early T cells in non-severe SARS-CoV-2 infection. TCRdb used MiXCR to reprocess the 5' RACE reads, holding one entry per CDR3 protein. The sample holds 100,000 to 150,000 distinct CDR3 sequences, about 16% seen once. Sequencing used whole blood. These receptors were obtained from an adult who was a healthcare worker with PCR-confirmed SARS-CoV-2 infection or an uninfected control (not recorded which). CDR3s leave out the opening cysteine and the closing phenylalanine or tryptophan.

j_gene: TRBJ1-3; v_gene: TRBV6-2/TRBV6-3; CDR3aa: ASRPTGSSGNTIY
j_gene: TRBJ2-3; v_gene: TRBV7-6; CDR3aa: ASSFQLGQGADTQY
j_gene: TRBJ1-1; v_gene: TRBV10-3; CDR3aa: AISGPGTGSAF
j_gene: TRBJ2-7; v_gene: TRBV5-1; CDR3aa: ASSSEGATLGEQY
j_gene: TRBJ1-2; v_gene: TRBV12-3/TRBV12-4; CDR3aa: ASSFLAQNGYT
j_gene: TRBJ1-1; v_gene: TRBV14; CDR3aa: ASSQDRNTEAF
j_gene: TRBJ2-1; v_gene: TRBV7-9; CDR3aa: ASSLAHLELSYNEQF
j_gene: TRBJ2-7; v_gene: TRBV20-1; CDR3aa: SARPPARGNYEQY
j_gene: TRBJ2-2; v_gene: TRBV6-6; CDR3aa: ASSSSEWGANTGELF
j_gene: TRBJ2-1; v_gene: TRBV5-4; CDR3aa: ASSLGPPDQHEQF
j_gene: TRBJ1-2; v_gene: TRBV29-1; CDR3aa: SVVSGAGYGYT
j_gene: TRBJ1-4; v_gene: TRBV29-1; CDR3aa: SVRDSGGEKLF
j_gene: TRBJ2-7; v_gene: TRBV3-1; CDR3aa: ASSRLGQGYEQY
j_gene: TRBJ2-1; v_gene: TRBV20-1; CDR3aa: SAIPVQGPNEQF
j_gene: TRBJ1-3; v_gene: TRBV5-5; CDR3aa: ASSSTIAGNSGNTIY
j_gene: TRBJ1-5; v_gene: TRBV19; CDR3aa: ATGGVRGQPQH
j_gene: TRBJ2-6; v_gene: TRBV19; CDR3aa: ASSIGVGTSYSGANVLT
j_gene: TRBJ1-4; v_gene: TRBV30; CDR3aa: AWERGRGNEKLF
j_gene: TRBJ1-1; v_gene: TRBV5-1; CDR3aa: ASSLADRTGANTEAF
j_gene: TRBJ2-7; v_gene: TRBV3-1; CDR3aa: ASSAGRGAYEQY
j_gene: TRBJ2-4; v_gene: TRBV3-1; CDR3aa: ASSETAGDIQY
j_gene: TRBJ2-7; v_gene: TRBV4-1; CDR3aa: ASSHTPGISGVRNYEQY